Following are 10 T cell receptor beta chains from one sample sequenced in a study of T cell responses to AZD1222 COVID-19 vaccine. The data were produced by immunoSEQ multiplex PCR, yet TCRdb's version contains in-frame clones alone and is incomplete. The sample has about 86,000 clones, roughly 90% seen once. This sample comprised peripheral blood, obtained on day 0 of AZD1222 vaccination. These receptors all come from an adult in good health.

The V gene is TRBV27, the J gene TRBJ2-3, with 8 bases aligning to TRBD2. This CDR3 region has 15 residues. Trimming cost V 5 bases and J 7 bases; bases outside gene matches: 11. Germline V gene sequence: CDR1 MNHEY, CDR2 SMNVEV (reference sequence). CDR3 amino acids: CASSLGAGAPYTQYF. The DNA for the CDR3 is TGTGCCAGCAGTCTCGGAGCGGGAGCCCCCTATACGCAGTATTTT.

The CDR3 region has the DNA TGTGCCAGCAGCTTAGGAGGGGTGAACACTGAAGCTTTCTTT. This codes for CASSLGGVNTEAFF. The V and J genes are TRBV11-2 and TRBJ1-1; perhaps TRBD1 as D (5 bases). Trimming cost V 1 base and J 0 bases, with 6 bases left between them. The CDR3 runs 14 residues. Per the germline V gene, CDR1 is SGHAT and CDR2 is FQNNGV.

The gene calls are TRBV15 and TRBJ1-1; 8 bases fit TRBD1. The CDR3 length is 15 residues. Germline-derived CDR1 and CDR2 are LNHNV and YYDKDF (reference sequence). The V segment lost 8 bases and the J segment 2 bases; nucleotides outside the gene matches: 10. CDR3 protein: CATPPNDRGNTEAFF. CDR3 nucleotides: TGTGCCACCCCCCCTAATGACAGGGGCAACACTGAAGCTTTCTTT.

V and J are TRBV14 and TRBJ2-7; either TRBD1 or TRBD2 may supply D (5 bases each). Germline V gene lookup returns CDR1 SGHDN and CDR2 FVKESK. CDR3 length: 14 residues. V was clipped by 1 base and J by 3 bases, with 10 bases between them. The CDR3 nucleotides are TGTGCCAGCAGCCAAGGAACAGGAGGCTACGAGCAGTACTTC. Its translation is CASSQGTGGYEQYF.

V gene TRBV15 combines with J gene TRBJ2-5; either TRBD1 or TRBD2 may fit D (5 bases each). Germline V gene sequence: CDR1 LNHNV, CDR2 YYDKDF (reference sequence). Trimming removed 0 bases at V and 4 bases at J, with 12 bases between. This CDR3 is 15 amino acids long. The CDR3 nucleotides read TGTGCCACCAGCAGAGATCGGTCAGGGAGAGAGACCCAGTACTTC. It is translated as CATSRDRSGRETQYF.

This chain connects TRBV5-1 to TRBJ2-1; 10 bases line up with TRBD2. There are 17 residues in the CDR3. In germline, CDR1 is SGHRS, CDR2 YFSETQ. Trimming at V came to 3 bases and at J to 6 bases, leaving 12 bases not matched to a gene. In nucleotides, the CDR3 is TGCGCCAGCAGCTCCCAACCTCTAGCGGGAGTTCGCAATGAGCAGTTCTTC. Amino acids: CASSSQPLAGVRNEQFF.

The chain recombines TRBV4-1 with TRBJ1-2; 8 bases are a match to TRBD1. The J segment lost 0 bases and the V segment lost 2 bases, leaving 5 bases of the junction unmatched. CDR1 MGHRA and CDR2 YSYEKL come from the germline V gene. The CDR3 is 16 amino acids. This CDR3 reads CASSQSGTGSNYGYTF. CDR3 coding DNA: TGCGCCAGCAGCCAATCCGGGACAGGATCTAACTATGGCTACACCTTC.

J is TRBJ1-1 and V is TRBV29-1; the D gene is possibly TRBD1 (6 bases). V gave up 7 bases and J gave up 3 bases, with 15 bases separating them. CDR3 length equals 13 residues. Germline V gives CDR1 SQVTM, CDR2 ANQGSEA. CDR3 coding DNA: TGCAGCGGGGGTGCCTCAGGGGACACTGAAGCTTTCTTT. Its protein product is CSGGASGDTEAFF. The variable domain in full, with the rest retrieved from reference TRBV29-1 and TRBJ1-1, is SAVISQKPSRDICQRGTSLTIQCQVDSQVTMMFWYRQQPGQSLTLIATANQGSEATYESGFVIDKFPISRPNLTFSTLTVSNMSPEDSSIYLCSGGASGDTEAFFGQGTRLTVV.

The chain employs TRBV3-1 (or the pseudogene TRBV3-2) and TRBJ2-1; perhaps D is TRBD1 or TRBD2 (7 bases each). Deletions cut 2 bases from V and 6 bases from J, with 14 bases between. The CDR3 totals 15 residues. The germline CDR1 and CDR2 sequences are LGHDT and YNNKEL (reference sequence). CDR3 nucleotide sequence: TGTGCCAGCAGCCAAACGGGCAGGGGGGGCAATGAGCAGTTCTTC. Translated: CASSQTGRGGNEQFF.

The rearrangement joins TRBV11-1 to TRBJ2-5; 9 positions agree with TRBD2. Losses at the gene ends were 1 base for V and 5 bases for J; bases not matched to a gene: 8. Germline assignment: CDR1 SGHAT and CDR2 FQDESV (reference sequence). This CDR3 has 16 amino acids. The CDR3 DNA sequence: TGTGCCAGCAGCTTAGGGCGTCTGAGCGGGAGGGAGACCCAGTACTTC. Its translation: CASSLGRLSGRETQYF.